The present entry profiles one TCR beta chain with its context. Antigen unknown. This sample is part of a study of Ad26.COV2.S vaccination and SARS-CoV-2 variants. Data came from immunoSEQ multiplex PCR; TCRdb stores just in-frame clones and leaves some out. The data contain 350,000 to 600,000 clones, about 89% of them singletons. The CDR3 runs 16 residues. The V gene's germline CDR1 is SGHNT and CDR2 YENEEA. V shed 4 bases, J shed 0 bases, and the junction held 2 bases outside the gene matches. Regarding the study as a whole: Estimates derived from TCR breadth and depth analyses may have underestimated total T cell responses.

The treatment is: around 19 received Ad26.COV2.S at low or high dose, single or two shots; about 5 received placebo; per-sample allocation not given. Specimen acquisition occurred on day 63 following the initial vaccine or placebo injection. The TCR originated in a person between 18 and 59 years old who received the Ad26.COV2.S COVID-19 vaccine or a placebo. This sample comprised peripheral blood, obtained in a trial of Ad26.COV2.S vaccine versus placebo. The chain is built from TRBV11-3 and TRBJ2-3, with 12 bases that match TRBD2. The CDR3 DNA reads TGTGCCAGCAGCTCCGGACTAGCGGGGAGCACAGATACGCAGTATTTT. It codes for CASSSGLAGSTDTQYF.